The 30 T cell receptor beta chains given below trace back to one sample, sequenced in a study of blood T cell repertoires in COVID-19. This table comes from immunoSEQ multiplex PCR, and its TCRdb copy is limited to in-frame clones, with some not included. The sample lists under 150,000 clones; 75% to 90% were seen once. Sequencing was done on a sample of PBMCs or T cells enriched from blood (not recorded which). Every receptor here comes from a man aged 25-45 years who had recovered from COVID-19.

This chain connects TRBV6-5 to TRBJ1-1, with D perhaps TRBD1 (6 bases). This CDR3 has 14 amino acids. CDR1 and CDR2 (germline): MNHEY, SVGAGI. The germline V and J ends were trimmed by 0 bases and 1 base, with 6 bases remaining between them. CDR3 region: CASSYSTGNTEAFF. The CDR3 DNA is TGTGCCAGCAGTTACTCGACAGGGAACACTGAAGCTTTCTTT.

This chain joins TRBV4-1 and TRBJ2-3, with 8 nucleotides matching TRBD2. Looked up from germline, CDR1 is MGHRA and CDR2 is YSYEKL. The CDR3 spans 15 residues. The trim removed 4 bases at V and 2 bases at J, leaving 5 bases unmatched. The CDR3 sequence is CASSLTSAFTDTQYF. The CDR3, as DNA: TGCGCCAGCAGCCTGACTAGCGCATTCACAGATACGCAGTATTTT.

The rearrangement uses TRBV12-3 or TRBV12-4 and TRBJ1-1, with TRBD1 as a possible D gene (5 bases). CDR3 length equals 12 residues. Trimming left V 4 bases short and J 7 bases short, with 10 bases between. Here the CDR3 reads CASSYQGLEAFF. The CDR3 DNA reads TGTGCCAGCAGTTATCAGGGACTTGAAGCTTTCTTT.

The gene calls are TRBV6-2 or TRBV6-3 and TRBJ1-2; TRBD1 is a possible D gene (6 bases). Germline V CDR1 and CDR2: MNHEY, SVGEGT. V was trimmed by 6 bases and J by 5 bases, leaving 13 bases between them. This CDR3 has 13 residues. The DNA of the CDR3 is TGTGCCAGCAGCTTCGGACAGCCGTATGGCTACACCTTC. Translating it yields CASSFGQPYGYTF.

J is TRBJ2-5 and V is TRBV27; tentative D call: TRBD2 (6 bases). The V gene lost 5 bases and the J gene lost 5 bases, with 21 bases spanning the gap. This CDR3 spans 16 amino acids. Germline CDR1 reads MNHEY; CDR2 reads SMNVEV (reference sequence). CDR3 DNA: TGTGCCAGCAGTCTCCTGGCGGGGATGACACGGGAGACCCAGTACTTC. Protein product: CASSLLAGMTRETQYF.

The CDR3 coding sequence is TGTGCCAGCAGCGAGAAGGGACAGGGGAGGAATGAGCAGTTCTTC. Amino acids: CASSEKGQGRNEQFF. The rearrangement joins TRBV9 to TRBJ2-1; TRBD1 matches at 10 bases. The CDR3 sequence is 15 residues long. V dropped 3 bases and J dropped 7; count of bases not matched to a gene: 7. The germline gives CDR1 SGDLS, CDR2 YYNGEE.

J is TRBJ1-2 and V is TRBV4-1; 8 bases agree with TRBD1. With 6 bases clipped from V and 1 base from J, the junction kept 7 bases outside the gene matches. This CDR3 is 15 amino acids long. Germline V gene lookup returns CDR1 MGHRA and CDR2 YSYEKL. CDR3 residues: CASSQGADVNYGYTF. CDR3 bases: TGCGCCAGCAGTCAGGGGGCGGATGTTAACTATGGCTACACCTTC.

The chain uses TRBV12-5 and TRBJ2-2; the match to TRBD1 covers 11 bases. The J segment lost 1 base and the V segment lost 8 bases, leaving 12 bases of the junction unmatched. The CDR3 runs 18 residues. Germline CDR1 is LGHNT and CDR2 is FRNRAP. DNA of the CDR3: TGTGCTAGTCGCACCTCAGGACAGGGGGCTTTGAACACCGGGGAGCTGTTTTTT. It translates to CASRTSGQGALNTGELFF.

The V gene is TRBV5-8, the J gene TRBJ2-1; 9 positions agree with TRBD1. CDR3 length: 16 amino acids. From germline, CDR1 is SGHTS and CDR2 YDEGEE. V trimming: 0 bases; J trimming: 4 bases; junction bases outside the gene matches: 5. CDR3 residues: CASSLEQGAPYNEQFF. As DNA, the CDR3 is TGTGCCAGCAGCTTGGAACAGGGGGCGCCTTACAATGAGCAGTTCTTC.

The chain uses TRBV10-1 and TRBJ1-4; TRBD1 matches 8 bases. V dropped 6 bases and J dropped 5; count of bases not matched to a gene: 11. Per germline, CDR1 WNHNN and CDR2 SYGVQD (reference sequence). The CDR3 runs to 16 residues. The CDR3 here is CASRDREECGNEKLFF. Written as DNA, the CDR3 is TGCGCCAGCAGGGACAGGGAAGAATGTGGGAATGAAAAACTGTTTTTT.

The chain couples TRBV4-1 to TRBJ1-3, with D tentatively TRBD1 (5 bases). This CDR3 region has 20 residues. Germline V lookup: CDR1 MGHRA, CDR2 YSYEKL. Trimming shortened V by 1 base and J by 4 bases, and 26 bases separated the two germline ends. The DNA of the CDR3 is TGCGCCAGCAGCCAAGTCATTGTAAAGTATCGGGGGGTAACAGGAAACACCATATATTTT. As protein: CASSQVIVKYRGVTGNTIYF.

CDR3: CASTRTGDGNTIYF. CDR3 coding DNA: TGTGCCAGCACCCGGACAGGGGACGGAAACACCATATATTTT. The genes are TRBV6-5 and TRBJ1-3; TRBD1 matches at 9 bases. This CDR3 has 14 residues. The germline V gene encodes CDR1 MNHEY and CDR2 SVGAGI. V shed 7 bases, J shed 4 bases, and the junction held 5 bases outside the gene matches.

This clone was counted once. V is TRBV11-2 and J is TRBJ1-6; 7 bases are shared with TRBD1. Germline-derived CDR1 and CDR2 are SGHAT and FQNNGV. J gave up 9 bases and V 1 base, and 6 bases lay outside the gene matches. The CDR3 is made up of 15 amino acids. CDR3 sequence: CASSLVSQGSSPLHF. As DNA, the CDR3 is TGTGCCAGCAGCTTAGTTTCACAGGGGAGTTCACCCCTCCACTTT.

The chain links TRBV7-9 to TRBJ2-1, with 12 bases fitting TRBD2. Per the germline V gene, CDR1 is SEHNR and CDR2 is FQNEAQ (reference sequence). V lost 5 bases to trimming and J lost 4 bases; unmatched junction nucleotides: 6. CDR3 size: 16 residues. The CDR3 reads CASSIWTSGVYNEQFF. CDR3 coding DNA: TGTGCCAGCAGCATTTGGACTAGCGGGGTATACAATGAGCAGTTCTTC.

The V call is TRBV5-1, the J call TRBJ2-2, with D possibly being TRBD1 (7 bases). Trimming removed 0 bases at V and 5 bases at J, with 20 bases between. CDR3 length equals 18 residues. The germline gives CDR1 SGHRS, CDR2 YFSETQ. The CDR3 loop reads CASSLARGGTVATGELFF. The DNA of the CDR3 is TGCGCCAGCAGCTTGGCGCGTGGAGGGACAGTCGCGACCGGGGAGCTGTTTTTT. The entire variable domain, with the rest obtained from reference TRBV5-1 and TRBJ2-2, is as follows: KAGVTQTPRYLIKTRGQQVTLSCSPISGHRSVSWYQQTPGQGLQFLFEYFSETQRNKGNFPGRFSGRQFSNSRSEMNVSTLELGDSALYLCASSLARGGTVATGELFFGEGSRLTVL.

CDR3 in amino acids: CASSELNRGPAETQYF. The DNA for the CDR3 is TGTGCCAGCAGTGAATTGAACAGGGGGCCGGCGGAGACCCAGTACTTC. V and J are TRBV6-1 and TRBJ2-5, with TRBD1 matching 9 bases. J gave up 5 bases and V 2 bases, and 9 bases lay outside the gene matches. Germline V gene sequence: CDR1 MNHNS, CDR2 SASEGT. This CDR3 contains 16 residues.

This clone was detected only once. The rearrangement uses TRBV2 and TRBJ1-5; 7 positions agree with TRBD1. Germline-derived CDR1 and CDR2 are SNHLY and FYNNEI. The CDR3 contains 17 residues. With 3 bases clipped from V and 2 bases from J, the junction kept 10 bases outside the gene matches. The CDR3 loop reads CASSDDLDRVGNQPQHF. As DNA, the CDR3 is TGTGCCAGCAGTGACGATTTAGACAGGGTTGGCAATCAGCCCCAGCATTTT. Filled out from reference TRBV2 and TRBJ1-5, the complete variable domain reads EPEVTQTPSHQVTQMGQEVILRCVPISNHLYFYWYRQILGQKVEFLVSFYNNEISEKSEIFDDQFSVERPDGSNFTLKIRSTKLEDSAMYFCASSDDLDRVGNQPQHFGDGTRLSIL.

The chain joins TRBV19 to TRBJ1-3, with 10 bases aligning to TRBD1. Germline trimming cut 1 base from V and 4 bases from J; bases unmatched to any gene: 4. The CDR3 extends over 16 amino acids. Germline V gene data show CDR1 as LNHDA and CDR2 as SQIVND (reference sequence). As DNA, the CDR3 is TGTGCCAGTAGTATAGGGACAGGGGGGAGCGGAAACACCATATATTTT. It is translated as CASSIGTGGSGNTIYF.

The J gene is TRBJ2-3, the V gene TRBV18, with 10 bases aligning to TRBD2. Germline CDR1 is KGHSH and CDR2 is LQKENI. The CDR3 has 16 amino acids. V shed 3 bases, J shed 1 base, and the junction held 4 bases outside the gene matches. The CDR3 sequence is CASSPSLAGRTDTQYF. DNA of the CDR3: TGTGCCAGCTCACCTTCACTAGCGGGGCGCACAGATACGCAGTATTTT.

This clone was picked up a small number of times. This sample includes further DNA sequences coding for the same CDR3. The chain employs TRBV2 and TRBJ1-1; the match to TRBD1 covers 7 bases. CDR1 is SNHLY, CDR2 FYNNEI, per germline. CDR3 length: 13 amino acids. With 6 bases clipped from V and 0 bases from J, the junction kept 1 base outside the gene matches. CDR3 protein: CASRGQLNTEAFF. The CDR3 nucleotides read TGTGCCAGCAGGGGACAGTTGAACACTGAAGCTTTCTTT.

The rearrangement links TRBV2 to TRBJ1-4; D is unresolved. This CDR3 is built from 15 residues. Germline values: CDR1 SNHLY, CDR2 FYNNEI. V was trimmed by 4 bases and J by 7 bases, leaving 16 bases between them. DNA for the CDR3: TGTGCCAGCAGTGGGGTCGGGGTTGGGAGTGAAAAACTGTTTTTT. Residues: CASSGVGVGSEKLFF.

J is TRBJ2-5 and V is TRBV5-1; D not certain. This CDR3 is 12 amino acids long. Germline V gives CDR1 SGHRS, CDR2 YFSETQ. Trimming took 4 bases from V and 5 from J, leaving 9 bases between them. The CDR3 DNA follows: TGCGCCAGCAGCGCGAGCATGGAGACCCAGTACTTC. Protein sequence: CASSASMETQYF.

This chain links TRBV5-4 with TRBJ2-5; 8 bases are shared with TRBD2. The J segment lost 2 bases and the V segment lost 1 base, leaving 4 bases of the junction unmatched. This CDR3 spans 15 amino acids. Germline V gene lookup returns CDR1 SGHNT and CDR2 YYREEE (reference sequence). DNA for the CDR3: TGTGCCAGCAGCTTGCTAGCGGGTAGACAAGAGACCCAGTACTTC. The encoded protein is CASSLLAGRQETQYF.

The genes are TRBV30 and TRBJ1-4; weak D call: TRBD1 (5 bases). The CDR3 covers 15 residues. The germline gives CDR1 GTSNPN, CDR2 SVGIG (reference sequence). The germline V and J ends were trimmed by 0 bases and 7 bases, with 15 bases remaining between them. The CDR3 here is CAWSVSVGRTEKLFF. The DNA of the CDR3 is TGTGCCTGGAGTGTTAGTGTGGGGCGAACTGAAAAACTGTTTTTT.

The chain links TRBV7-9 to TRBJ1-5; 7 nucleotides align to TRBD1. CDR1 and CDR2 from the germline V gene are SEHNR and FQNEAQ (reference sequence). This CDR3 has 17 amino acids. Unmatched junction bases numbered 13, after V lost 5 bases and J lost 3 bases. The CDR3 reads CASSLSLDRAVNQPQHF. The CDR3 DNA is TGTGCCAGCAGCCTATCCCTAGACAGGGCAGTCAATCAGCCCCAGCATTTT.

The chain joins TRBV5-1 to TRBJ2-3; D perhaps matches TRBD1 (6 bases). V lost 3 bases and J lost 3, with 8 bases in between. Germline CDR1 is SGHRS and CDR2 is YFSETQ. The CDR3 runs 13 residues. DNA of the CDR3: TGCGCCAGCAGCTACACAGGGACAGATACGCAGTATTTT. Translation: CASSYTGTDTQYF.

V gene TRBV14 combines with J gene TRBJ2-5, with D tentatively TRBD2 (5 bases). Germline CDR1 reads SGHDN; CDR2 reads FVKESK. The V gene lost 1 base and the J gene lost 2 bases, with 11 bases spanning the gap. The CDR3 covers 15 residues. The CDR3 loop reads CASSQAGRGQETQYF. The CDR3 DNA reads as TGTGCCAGCAGCCAAGCGGGAAGAGGGCAAGAGACCCAGTACTTC.

The chain couples TRBV6-5 to TRBJ1-1, with 7 positions matching TRBD1. The germline gives CDR1 MNHEY, CDR2 SVGAGI. The CDR3 extends over 16 amino acids. The V gene end was trimmed by 1 base and the J gene end by 5 bases; junction bases not matched to a gene: 10. CDR3 sequence reads: CASSYYSQGQKTEAFF. The CDR3 nucleotides read TGTGCCAGCAGTTACTACTCTCAGGGACAGAAGACTGAAGCTTTCTTT.

The chain uses TRBV2 and TRBJ1-1; a possible D gene is TRBD1 (6 bases). The CDR3 consists of 14 residues. Trimming left V 2 bases short and J 3 bases short, with 10 bases between. The germline V gene has CDR1 SNHLY and CDR2 FYNNEI. The CDR3, as DNA: TGTGCCAGCAGTGAAATCACAGGGCACACTGAAGCTTTCTTT. Protein sequence: CASSEITGHTEAFF.

This chain uses TRBV3-1 (or the pseudogene TRBV3-2) with TRBJ2-1; 9 bases match TRBD2. The CDR3 extends over 17 amino acids. Germline V gene lookup returns CDR1 LGHDT and CDR2 YNNKEL (reference sequence). Trimming cost V 0 bases and J 5 bases; bases outside gene matches: 8. CDR3 sequence (DNA): TGTGCCAGCAGCCAAGATTGGTCTAGCGGGGCACACAATGAGCAGTTCTTC. Protein: CASSQDWSSGAHNEQFF.